The clone carrying this T cell receptor (beta chain) was counted many times. The sample originates from a study of T-cell memory formation after mild COVID-19. Via MiXCR, TCRdb re-called the 5' RACE reads, giving one row per CDR3 protein. The sample gives over 500,000 distinct CDR3 sequences, 17% of which show up once; about 8.1% is in the top ten. This CDR3 spans 13 amino acids. Deletions cut 3 bases from V and 4 bases from J, with 7 bases between. Germline V gene data show CDR1 as SGHTA and CDR2 as FQGTGA. This clonotype was obtained from an adult woman who had mild COVID-19 (a few samples of this study predate the infection). Cell type and time point are not known. The sequenced sample was PBMCs or a T cell subset sorted from them (not recorded which). The rearrangement joins TRBV7-3 to TRBJ2-1; D remains ambiguous. CDR3 coding DNA: TGTGCCAGCAGCTTCGGCAGATACAATGAGCAGTTCTTC. Translated, it gives CASSFGRYNEQFF.